Each of the 20 T cell receptor beta chains below was sequenced from the same sample in a study of beta chain features in type 1 diabetes. Every isolated RNA sample was fully reverse transcribed, so sequencing captured expressed TCRB transcripts. TCRdb keeps only in-frame clones here, not all; method: immunoSEQ multiplex PCR. The sample has fewer than 200,000 clones; about 13% are singletons. Material for sequencing was central memory CD4+ T cells from blood. The receptors were gathered from a woman aged 18 to 35 in good health.

This clone has more than one count but fewer than ten. The chain joins TRBV5-6 to TRBJ2-2, with 8 positions matching TRBD2. V trimming: 4 bases; J trimming: 1 base; junction bases outside the gene matches: 3. The CDR3 covers 15 residues. Germline-derived CDR1 and CDR2 are SGHDT and YYEEEE. The DNA of the CDR3 is TGTGCCAGCAGCCACAGCGGGAGGAACACCGGGGAGCTGTTTTTT. This codes for CASSHSGRNTGELFF.

This clone turned up a few times. The J gene is TRBJ2-1, the V gene TRBV11-2; D gene unclear. V lost 0 bases and J lost 9, with 9 bases in between. The germline CDR1 and CDR2 sequences are SGHAT and FQNNGV. The CDR3 contains 13 residues. CDR3 loop: CASSLDYRGEQFF. The CDR3 region has the DNA TGTGCCAGCAGCTTAGATTATCGCGGTGAGCAGTTCTTC.

Of note for this clone: Other DNA sequences of this sample code for an identical CDR3. The rearrangement uses TRBV2 and TRBJ1-2, with 8 bases aligning to TRBD1. The J segment lost 8 bases and the V segment lost 6 bases, leaving 5 bases of the junction unmatched. Germline loops: CDR1 SNHLY, CDR2 FYNNEI. CDR3 length: 12 residues. CDR3 coding DNA: TGTGCCAGCAGCGGACAGGGCTGGGGCTACACCTTC. It encodes CASSGQGWGYTF.

This clone was counted only a few times. This chain uses TRBV2 with TRBJ1-2, with 7 bases aligning to TRBD1. Germline trimming cut 6 bases from V and 4 bases from J; bases unmatched to any gene: 5. Looked up from germline, CDR1 is SNHLY and CDR2 is FYNNEI. This CDR3 region has 13 residues. CDR3 DNA sequence: TGTGCCAGCAGCGGTGGGACAGTCTATGGCTACACCTTC. Residues: CASSGGTVYGYTF.

This clone was seen more than once but under ten times. The V call is TRBV7-9, the J call TRBJ2-1, with 10 bases fitting TRBD2. The CDR3 has 18 amino acids. Germline V gene lookup returns CDR1 SEHNR and CDR2 FQNEAQ (reference sequence). V lost 2 bases and J lost 5; bases outside the gene matches: 12. CDR3 region: CASSLRLAGEQQNNEQFF. In DNA form, the CDR3 reads TGTGCCAGCAGCTTACGCCTAGCGGGAGAACAACAGAACAATGAGCAGTTCTTC.

The chain links TRBV28 to TRBJ2-7, with TRBD2 as a possible D gene (5 bases). Trimming shortened V by 0 bases and J by 7 bases, and 13 bases separated the two germline ends. The CDR3 is 14 residues long. Per the germline V gene, CDR1 is MDHEN and CDR2 is SYDVKM. DNA for the CDR3: TGTGCCAGCAGTTTATGGCAAAGGGAGAGAGAGCAGTACTTC. This codes for CASSLWQREREQYF.

The sample holds a few counts of this clone. The CDR3 bases are TGCGCCAGCAGCTCGCGGCGGGGTAGCACAGATACGCAGTATTTT. Its protein is CASSSRRGSTDTQYF. J is TRBJ2-3 and V is TRBV5-1; a possible D gene is TRBD2 (6 bases). The germline V gene has CDR1 SGHRS and CDR2 YFSETQ. The CDR3 is 15 residues long. Trimming took 3 bases from V and 0 from J, leaving 11 bases between them. Filled out from reference TRBV5-1 and TRBJ2-3, the complete variable domain reads KAGVTQTPRYLIKTRGQQVTLSCSPISGHRSVSWYQQTPGQGLQFLFEYFSETQRNKGNFPGRFSGRQFSNSRSEMNVSTLELGDSALYLCASSSRRGSTDTQYFGPGTRLTVL.

This clone has a handful of counts. The J gene is TRBJ2-5, the V gene TRBV19; TRBD1 agrees at 10 bases. Germline V gives CDR1 LNHDA, CDR2 SQIVND (reference sequence). V shed 6 bases and J 4 bases; nucleotides not matched to a gene: 2. This CDR3 is built from 13 residues. DNA of the CDR3: TGTGCCAGTAGCCGGGACAGGGGAGAGACCCAGTACTTC. Amino acid sequence: CASSRDRGETQYF.

The table lists this clone with a few counts. The rearrangement joins TRBV5-6 to TRBJ1-1; a weak D match, TRBD1 (5 bases). Germline CDR1 is SGHDT and CDR2 is YYEEEE. The V gene lost 1 base and the J gene lost 0 bases, with 19 bases spanning the gap. The CDR3 totals 18 residues. The CDR3 coding sequence is TGTGCCAGCAGCTTGTTAGACAGTCCAAGGCACCTGAACACTGAAGCTTTCTTT. Protein sequence: CASSLLDSPRHLNTEAFF.

This clone was recorded a few times. The chain couples TRBV10-3 to TRBJ2-1; 8 bases match TRBD2. This CDR3 contains 12 residues. V lost 11 bases, J lost 9 bases, and 9 bases stayed unmatched. CDR1 is ENHRY and CDR2 is SYGVKD in the germline V gene. The CDR3 reads CAGGAGAGEQFF. The DNA for the CDR3 is TGTGCCGGTGGAGCGGGAGCGGGTGAGCAGTTCTTC.

This clone was seen only once. Here the CDR3 reads CASSQDALGTGYQETQYF. The CDR3 nucleotides are TGCGCCAGCAGCCAAGATGCTTTGGGGACAGGGTACCAAGAGACCCAGTACTTC. The V gene is TRBV4-1, the J gene TRBJ2-5, with 9 bases aligning to TRBD1. CDR3 length: 18 amino acids. V lost 0 bases, J lost 0 bases, and 8 bases stayed unmatched. The V gene's germline CDR1 is MGHRA and CDR2 YSYEKL.

This clone was detected a few times. The chain carries TRBV28 and TRBJ1-5; D remains unclear. Trimming removed 7 bases from V and 0 bases from J, with 4 bases in between. Germline loops: CDR1 MDHEN, CDR2 SYDVKM. The CDR3 contains 12 residues. The DNA for the CDR3 is TGTGCCAGCACGGTTAGCAATCAGCCCCAGCATTTT. This sequence encodes CASTVSNQPQHF.

J is TRBJ2-1 and V is TRBV20-1; D is possibly TRBD2 (6 bases). V lost 5 bases and J 10 bases, leaving 12 bases between the germline ends. This CDR3 contains 11 residues. Germline-derived CDR1 and CDR2 are DFQATT and SNEGSKA (reference sequence). The CDR3 region is CSAWLALEQFF. CDR3 nucleotides: TGCAGTGCTTGGCTAGCGTTGGAGCAGTTCTTC.

In this sample, this clone turned up a few times. This sample also contains other DNA sequences that code for the same CDR3. The chain is built from TRBV5-1 and TRBJ2-7, with TRBD1 matching over 10 bases. Per the germline V gene, CDR1 is SGHRS and CDR2 is YFSETQ. After removal of 3 bases from V and 4 bases from J, the junction contained 4 bases not matched to a gene. This CDR3 has 14 residues. CDR3 in amino acids: CASSSRTGGYEQYF. In nucleotides, the CDR3 is TGCGCCAGCAGCTCCAGGACAGGGGGTTACGAGCAGTACTTC. Full variable domain (remainder filled in from reference TRBV5-1 and TRBJ2-7): KAGVTQTPRYLIKTRGQQVTLSCSPISGHRSVSWYQQTPGQGLQFLFEYFSETQRNKGNFPGRFSGRQFSNSRSEMNVSTLELGDSALYLCASSSRTGGYEQYFGPGTRLTVT.

This clone was counted between two and nine times. The chain has TRBV25-1 and TRBJ1-1, with D uncertain. V was pared by 1 base and J by 1 base, with 16 bases between. Per germline, CDR1 MGHDK and CDR2 SYGVNS. The CDR3 sequence is 17 residues long. The CDR3 bases are TGTGCCAGCAGTGAATCACGGGAGGGCTTGGGGAACACTGAAGCTTTCTTT. Amino acid sequence: CASSESREGLGNTEAFF.

This clone was counted between two and nine times. The V gene is TRBV28, the J gene TRBJ2-6; possibly TRBD2 for D (5 bases). This CDR3 contains 15 residues. CDR1 is MDHEN, CDR2 SYDVKM, per germline. Trimming took off 3 bases at V and 2 bases at J, with 8 bases between the two ends. CDR3 region: CASSFTRAGANVLTF. CDR3 in DNA: TGTGCCAGCAGTTTCACTAGAGCTGGGGCCAACGTCCTGACTTTC.

This clone was detected a few times. This sequence joins TRBV6-5 and TRBJ2-7; TRBD2 matches at 11 bases. Germline V gene sequence: CDR1 MNHEY, CDR2 SVGAGI. J gave up 4 bases and V 6 bases, and 8 bases lay outside the gene matches. The CDR3 totals 15 residues. The DNA for the CDR3 is TGTGCCAGCAGCGGTGGGACTAGCGGTCGTTACGAGCAGTACTTC. Its translation: CASSGGTSGRYEQYF.

The chain uses TRBV11-3 and TRBJ2-7; the D is unclear. V was trimmed by 3 bases and J by 3 bases, leaving 15 bases between them. CDR1 and CDR2 (germline): SGHNT, YENEEA. The CDR3 runs to 15 residues. The DNA of the CDR3 is TGTGCCAGCAGCTTGAGAAGTGAGGCAAGCTACGAGCAGTACTTC. This gives the protein CASSLRSEASYEQYF.

This clone was found a few times. The rearrangement uses TRBV30 and TRBJ2-5, with 9 nucleotides matching TRBD1. The CDR3 is 14 residues long. V lost 6 bases, J lost 0 bases, and 5 bases stayed unmatched. Per germline, CDR1 GTSNPN and CDR2 SVGIG (reference sequence). Here the CDR3 reads CACGTGSHQETQYF. CDR3 bases: TGTGCCTGTGGGACAGGGAGCCACCAAGAGACCCAGTACTTC. Together with reference TRBV30 and TRBJ2-5, the CDR3 gives the full variable domain: SQTIHQWPATLVQPVGSPLSLECTVEGTSNPNLYWYRQAAGRGLQLLFYSVGIGQISSEVPQNLSASRPQDRQFILSSKKLLLSDSGFYLCACGTGSHQETQYFGPGTRLLVL.

CDR3 DNA sequence: TGTGCCACCACGCCGAGGGCCCGCACAGATACGCAGTATTTT. It is translated as CATTPRARTDTQYF. The chain is built from TRBV2 and TRBJ2-3; tentative D call: TRBD2 (5 bases). V lost 10 bases and J lost 1, with 15 bases in between. The CDR3 runs to 14 residues. Germline values: CDR1 SNHLY, CDR2 FYNNEI. The full variable domain, rest sourced from reference TRBV2 and TRBJ2-3, is EPEVTQTPSHQVTQMGQEVILRCVPISNHLYFYWYRQILGQKVEFLVSFYNNEISEKSEIFDDQFSVERPDGSNFTLKIRSTKLEDSAMYFCATTPRARTDTQYFGPGTRLTVL.